This is a list of T cell receptor beta chains from one sample in a study of read filtering for tumor transcriptome and immune sequencing. TCRdb ran MiXCR on the reads and lists one entry per CDR3 protein. The table records roughly 46,000 distinct CDR3 sequences, approximately 12% of them present only once. The sequenced sample was a population of CD138-negative cells sorted from bone marrow. The receptors come from a donor at least 40 years old with multiple myeloma. CDR3s leave out the opening cysteine and the closing phenylalanine or tryptophan.

J: TRBJ2-3; V: TRBV19; CDR3: ASSIQATGSEDTPY
J: TRBJ1-1; V: TRBV2; CDR3: ASRREGSTEAF
J: TRBJ2-1; V: TRBV28; CDR3: AGSFLYNEQF
J: TRBJ1-2; V: TRBV6-5; CDR3: ASSLDTYGYT
J: TRBJ2-2; V: TRBV20-1; CDR3: SASKTGLRTGELF
J: TRBJ2-7; V: TRBV28; CDR3: ASSPNHGQY
J: TRBJ2-6; V: TRBV30; CDR3: AWSFGAGVFGANVLT
J: TRBJ2-1; V: TRBV24-1; CDR3: ATKQGAQDEQF
J: TRBJ1-5; V: TRBV27; CDR3: ASSPLGQPQH
J: TRBJ2-6; V: TRBV7-8; CDR3: ASSFNPGANVLT
J: TRBJ1-6; V: TRBV20-1; CDR3: SAPRGQGFNSPLH
J: TRBJ2-7; V: TRBV7-9; CDR3: ASSGTTYEQY
J: TRBJ2-7; V: TRBV5-1; CDR3: ASSPQGGYEQY
J: TRBJ1-1; V: TRBV7-9; CDR3: ASSYSTASGTEAF
J: TRBJ2-1; V: TRBV7-2; CDR3: ASRTRVYEQF
J: TRBJ2-1; V: TRBV11-2; CDR3: ASSLQQKGEQF
J: TRBJ2-2; V: TRBV18; CDR3: ASSPTQGGRAHTGELF
J: TRBJ2-7; V: TRBV24-1; CDR3: ATSGGTRQY
J: TRBJ2-1; V: TRBV4-3; CDR3: ASSHYSSLDEQF
J: TRBJ2-7; V: TRBV20-1; CDR3: SASEQGGPYEQY
J: TRBJ2-3; V: TRBV5-1; CDR3: ASSFGGATDTQY
J: TRBJ1-1; V: TRBV6-2/TRBV6-3; CDR3: ASSTRQGWTEAF
J: TRBJ2-6; V: TRBV11-2; CDR3: ASSLTGTTAANVLT
J: TRBJ1-1; V: TRBV3-1; CDR3: ASSQGGGVAEAF
J: TRBJ1-4; V: TRBV27; CDR3: ASSPGGGRSNEKLF
J: TRBJ2-7; V: TRBV5-4; CDR3: ASSLDLAGREQY
J: TRBJ2-1; V: TRBV7-2; CDR3: ASSLWGWGLAVNEQF
J: TRBJ2-1; V: TRBV24-1; CDR3: ATSDAGTADYNEQF
J: TRBJ2-3; V: TRBV29-1; CDR3: NVDGGRGSTDTQY
J: TRBJ2-1; V: TRBV29-1; CDR3: SVAKGSSSYNEQF
J: TRBJ2-5; V: TRBV7-6; CDR3: ASSPSGGGSGSKTQY
J: TRBJ2-4; V: TRBV20-1; CDR3: SAQGIAKNIQY
J: TRBJ2-3; V: TRBV7-8; CDR3: ASSEPGQGPLNTQY
J: TRBJ2-1; V: TRBV7-9; CDR3: ASTVGLAGDNEQF
J: TRBJ2-7; V: TRBV6-2/TRBV6-3; CDR3: ASRKAGGKYEQY
J: TRBJ1-1; V: TRBV4-3; CDR3: ASSQGAGTEAL
J: TRBJ1-1; V: TRBV2; CDR3: ASCEIRQGQAEAF
J: TRBJ1-1; V: TRBV4-3; CDR3: ASSQDGQGETEAF
J: TRBJ1-4; V: TRBV15; CDR3: ATSRGSATNEKLF
J: TRBJ2-2; V: TRBV5-1; CDR3: ASKLVAGDTGELF
J: TRBJ1-1; V: TRBV20-1; CDR3: SADTGGSEAF
J: TRBJ2-1; V: TRBV5-1; CDR3: ASSLDGGTYNEQF
J: TRBJ2-5; V: TRBV20-1; CDR3: SAGTSEETQY
J: TRBJ1-4; V: TRBV4-1; CDR3: ASSQGQGNEKLF
J: TRBJ2-1; V: TRBV7-8; CDR3: ASSSRRDPKGRNEQF
J: TRBJ2-7; V: TRBV20-1; CDR3: SANRDLYEQY
J: TRBJ1-2; V: TRBV6-6; CDR3: ASSYSPGQLDGYT
J: TRBJ2-5; V: TRBV6-2/TRBV6-3; CDR3: ASNRGGRETQY
J: TRBJ2-1; V: TRBV7-9; CDR3: ASRAGETDEQF
J: TRBJ2-7; V: TRBV6-2/TRBV6-3; CDR3: ASSFQAGGPGEQY
J: TRBJ1-2; V: TRBV29-1; CDR3: SGGTSEGYGYT